The present TCR beta chain was sequenced within a study of Ad26.COV2.S vaccination and SARS-CoV-2 variants. The CDR3 has 17 amino acids. Between the trimmed V and J ends, which lost 2 bases and 3 bases, there was a span of 17 bases. Germline values: CDR1 WNHNN, CDR2 SYGVQD (reference sequence). Clones were sequenced by immunoSEQ multiplex PCR, and TCRdb holds only the in-frame ones, with some missing. The sample shows about 440,000 clones, less than 95% of them seen only once. Stated treatment: over 15 received Ad26.COV2.S at low or high dose, single or two shots; about 5 received placebo; per-sample allocation not given. Day 63 after the first vaccine or placebo injection was the time point for sampling.

Here the sequenced sample was peripheral blood, taken in a trial of Ad26.COV2.S vaccine versus placebo. The rearrangement joins TRBV10-1 to TRBJ2-1; no firm D call. This clonotype was obtained from a person between 18 and 60 years old who received the Ad26.COV2.S COVID-19 vaccine or a placebo. CDR3: CASSERVRRNYYNEQFF. DNA for the CDR3: TGCGCCAGCAGTGAGCGAGTCAGGCGAAATTACTACAATGAGCAGTTCTTC.